This is a list of T cell receptor beta chains from one sample in a study of CXCR3-negative and CXCR3-positive naive CD8 T cells. TCRdb re-analyzed the 5' RACE reads; it lists each CDR3 protein once, without DNA. Across 100,000 to 150,000 distinct CDR3 sequences, the top ten clones capture 0.49% of the sample. Sample: naive CXCR3- CD8+ T cells from blood. These receptors came from a human donor in good health. Some clones in this sample may be carry-over from other donors' samples. Both conserved end residues are part of each CDR3. Fields, in order: V gene, J gene, CDR3 protein.

V: TRBV7-9; J: TRBJ2-1; CDR3: CASSSQTSGTSYNEQFF
V: TRBV7-9; J: TRBJ2-7; CDR3: CASSFRDREGGVEQYF
V: TRBV10-3; J: TRBJ1-2; CDR3: CAISAKDRDDYGYTF
V: TRBV6-2/TRBV6-3; J: TRBJ2-7; CDR3: CASSPAYGGAYEQYF
V: TRBV13; J: TRBJ2-7; CDR3: CASSARDSYYEQYF
V: TRBV6-5; J: TRBJ2-7; CDR3: CASSEGSGSYEQYF
V: TRBV9; J: TRBJ2-2; CDR3: CASTRGLSGELFF
V: TRBV7-6; J: TRBJ2-2; CDR3: CASSLESGWNTGELFF
V: TRBV7-9; J: TRBJ2-7; CDR3: CASSPPVWESSYEQYF
V: TRBV20-1; J: TRBJ2-7; CDR3: CSARSLETYEQYF
V: TRBV28; J: TRBJ2-5; CDR3: CASRKLAGAQETQYF
V: TRBV4-1; J: TRBJ2-1; CDR3: CASSSPSGGAHEQFF
V: TRBV15; J: TRBJ2-3; CDR3: CATSSTGGRITDTQYF
V: TRBV2; J: TRBJ2-7; CDR3: CASSDPRGGDSPYEQYF
V: TRBV11-2; J: TRBJ2-1; CDR3: CASSSGLAGSSFYNEQFF
V: TRBV28; J: TRBJ2-2; CDR3: CASSFHGSGELFF
V: TRBV24-1; J: TRBJ2-3; CDR3: CATSDLSMEVGGTDTQYF
V: TRBV25-1; J: TRBJ2-5; CDR3: CASRQEGRETQYF
V: TRBV28; J: TRBJ2-3; CDR3: CASSLQWRGSTDTQYF
V: TRBV14; J: TRBJ2-7; CDR3: CASSQGTYGGNYEQYF
V: TRBV4-3; J: TRBJ2-2; CDR3: CASSQERGSGELFF
V: TRBV5-4; J: TRBJ1-1; CDR3: CASSSGVTGAFTEAFF
V: TRBV5-1; J: TRBJ2-7; CDR3: CASSLGLNYEQYF
V: TRBV25-1; J: TRBJ2-3; CDR3: CASKKEGTLTSTDTQYF
V: TRBV10-1; J: TRBJ1-1; CDR3: CASSDSPNTEAFF
V: TRBV11-2; J: TRBJ2-7; CDR3: CASSFGTSMYEQYF
V: TRBV5-5; J: TRBJ2-1; CDR3: CASSFGQGNLNEQFF
V: TRBV12-3/TRBV12-4; J: TRBJ2-2; CDR3: CASRDRNAGELFF
V: TRBV4-3; J: TRBJ2-1; CDR3: CASSQDRSGYSYNEQFF
V: TRBV7-9; J: TRBJ2-7; CDR3: CASSPDVVSYEQYF
V: TRBV5-4; J: TRBJ1-1; CDR3: CASSEAGVAFF
V: TRBV7-9; J: TRBJ1-1; CDR3: CASIPYVVGEAFF
V: TRBV10-3; J: TRBJ1-1; CDR3: CAISSQQNTEAFF